The following is a T cell receptor beta chain sequence with its context. Profiled with immunoSEQ multiplex PCR; TCRdb holds only in-frame clones, not every one. Found here are around 86,000 clones, 96% of them singletons; the top ten hold around 0.18%. The data stem from a study of technical replicates of blood from several donors. Germline loops: CDR1 SGHNT, CDR2 YYREEE (reference sequence). The junction had 8 bases not matched to a gene; V was cut back by 1 base and J by 7 bases. CDR3 length: 15 residues. The V and J genes are TRBV5-4 and TRBJ2-1; 7 bases are a match to TRBD2. The clonotype comes from a human donor in good health. The sample comprised T cells isolated from PBMCs. The CDR3 sequence is CASSLSGLVRNEQFF. CDR3 DNA: TGTGCCAGCAGCTTGTCCGGACTAGTTAGGAATGAGCAGTTCTTC.